The clone carrying this T cell receptor (beta chain) was detected once. Antigen specificity is unknown. This record belongs to a study of blood T cells in healthy people across ages. Trimming took off 6 bases at V and 8 bases at J, with 10 bases between the two ends. The CDR3 totals 11 residues. Germline V gene data show CDR1 as MDHEN and CDR2 as SYDVKM. Next came a second PCR, run for about 6 to 11 cycles, which used a sample-barcoded 5' primer along with a J-beta primer mix. TCRdb called the 5' RACE reads again in MiXCR, with one record for every CDR3 protein. The data contain about 1 million distinct CDR3 sequences, roughly 45% of them singletons. Notes on the study in general: Researchers said unsorted PBMCs prevented a conclusive naive versus antigen-experienced comparison.

The sample was blood. The origin of this receptor is an older woman in good health. The chain uses TRBV28 and TRBJ1-2; D gene ambiguous. The CDR3 DNA follows: TGTGCCAGCAGGATCCATGGGGGCTACACCTTC. This translates into CASRIHGGYTF.